This TCR beta chain was captured in a study of vaccination effects on CD4 cells after COVID-19. General study points: Convalescent patients numbered few in the study; early post-infection timepoints were missing entirely.

Pools of viral peptides were used by the ViraFEST assay to expand antigen-specific CD4+ T cells ahead of sequencing. Following 10 days of culture, CD4+ T cells were isolated. The participants, recipients of two vaccine doses, got either BNT162b2 or mRNA-1273. Negative nucleocapsid antibody tests before and after vaccination confirmed no previous SARS-CoV-2 infection. Cultivation was performed at two million PBMC per well with about 9.6 IU/ml IL-2 and around 10 ug/ml peptides added. Produced via immunoSEQ multiplex PCR; TCRdb's table is partial and in-frame only. The table lists 65,000 to 95,000 clones, roughly 73% of them singletons. Trimming stripped 3 bases from V and 5 bases from J, with 7 bases between. Germline CDR1 reads SEHNR; CDR2 reads FQNEAQ (reference sequence). The CDR3 has 13 residues. This clone has a handful of counts. What it binds is not known.

The receptor was isolated from a human donor who received a COVID-19 vaccine. The sample consisted of CD4+ T cells from PBMCs cultured with HCoV-OC43 spike peptides, taken after COVID-19 vaccination. Subset of the sample: HCoV-OC43 spike overlapping peptide pool stimulation. This chain uses TRBV7-9 with TRBJ1-4; D unresolved. This CDR3 is CASSFAGNEKLFF. For the CDR3, the DNA is TGTGCCAGCAGCTTTGCCGGGAATGAAAAACTGTTTTTT. Complete variable domain (other parts from reference TRBV7-9 and TRBJ1-4): DTGVSQNPRHKITKRGQNVTFRCDPISEHNRLYWYRQTLGQGPEFLTYFQNEAQLEKSRLLSDRFSAERPKGSFSTLEIQRTEQGDSAMYLCASSFAGNEKLFFGSGTQLSVL.